This T cell receptor (beta chain) was sequenced during a study of blood T cell repertoires in COVID-19. Background on the study: Samples taken during acute and convalescent COVID-19 were collected in the United States, Italy and Spain. T cells, B-cell-depleted T cells, or PBMCs supplied cDNA or gDNA.

Germline lookup yields CDR1 LGHDT and CDR2 YNNKEL (reference sequence). This CDR3 is 13 amino acids long. Trimming stripped 4 bases from V and 2 bases from J, with 9 bases between. How the authors handled the data: Nucleated cell number was recorded as an estimate derived from reference gene primer amplification. Here immunoSEQ multiplex PCR was the method, and the copy in TCRdb shows in-frame clones only, minus some. The V and J calls and clone size were taken over from that table, and D and trimming were inferred from the DNA. This table has under 200,000 clones, about 74% appearing once. The sequenced material came from peripheral blood. V and J are TRBV3-1 (or the pseudogene TRBV3-2) and TRBJ2-7; TRBD1 might be the D (6 bases). The sequence was collected from a man between 60 and 75 years old with acute or convalescent COVID-19. The CDR3 DNA reads TGTGCCAGCAGCCCCGGACAGACCTACGAGCAGTACTTC. Translation gives CASSPGQTYEQYF.